Shown below are 10 T cell receptor beta chains from a single sample sequenced in a study of human T cells and chemical hapten exposure. TCRdb re-analysed the RACE reads in MiXCR, keeping a single row per CDR3 protein. Of some 120,000 distinct CDR3 sequences listed, 9.5% to 13% were seen once; the top ten hold roughly 1.3%. Time point here: patch test 1, 2 weeks after DPC sensitization. Treatment noted: therapeutic diphenylcyclopropenone sensitization with weekly scalp DPC. This specimen consisted of whole blood, obtained in connection with sensitization to the hapten diphenylcyclopropenone (DPC). Receptors were obtained from a woman between 45 and 60 years old with alopecia areata. Some clones in this sample may be carry-over from other donors' samples.

This clonotype came up a few times. CDR3 protein: CASSIRTGVGNQPQHF. CDR3 bases: TGTGCCAGTAGTATAAGGACGGGGGTCGGCAATCAGCCCCAGCATTTT. The chain combines TRBV19 with TRBJ1-5; maybe TRBD1 (5 bases). V was shortened by 2 bases and J by 2 bases, with 13 bases between the two germline ends. CDR1 and CDR2 from the germline V gene are LNHDA and SQIVND (reference sequence). The CDR3 is 16 residues long.

This clonotype was seen repeatedly, ten times or more. The DNA of the CDR3 is TGTGCCAGCAGTTCGACGGGGGGCTTTTCCCACGAGCAGTACTTC. Translated: CASSSTGGFSHEQYF. This sequence joins TRBV7-6 and TRBJ2-7, with D perhaps TRBD2 (7 bases). The CDR3 has 15 residues. Deletions cut 6 bases from V and 5 bases from J, with 20 bases between. Germline CDR1 is SGHVS and CDR2 is FNYEAQ.

This clonotype was observed a handful of times. The CDR3 spells CASSPDTEPPLHF. The CDR3 DNA reads TGCGCCAGCAGCCCTGACACAGAACCACCCCTCCACTTT. J is TRBJ1-6 and V is TRBV5-1; D gene unclear. Trimming took 4 bases from V and 11 from J, leaving 13 bases between them. Germline CDR1 and CDR2: SGHRS and YFSETQ. This CDR3 is 13 amino acids long. The variable domain in full, completed from reference TRBV5-1 and TRBJ1-6, reads KAGVTQTPRYLIKTRGQQVTLSCSPISGHRSVSWYQQTPGQGLQFLFEYFSETQRNKGNFPGRFSGRQFSNSRSEMNVSTLELGDSALYLCASSPDTEPPLHFGNGTRLTVT.

This clonotype turned up a few times. The gene calls are TRBV12-5 and TRBJ2-3; 8 bases are a match to TRBD1. The V gene end was trimmed by 6 bases and the J gene end by 3 bases; junction bases not matched to a gene: 5. CDR1 is LGHNT, CDR2 FRNRAP, per germline. The CDR3 contains 14 residues. Written as DNA, the CDR3 is TGTGCTAGTGGAAGTGGACAGGGAACAGATACGCAGTATTTT. Encoded protein: CASGSGQGTDTQYF.

CDR3 bases: TGTGCCAGCAGCTTTACAGCCACAGATACGCAGTATTTT. Translated, it gives CASSFTATDTQYF. The chain has TRBV11-2 and TRBJ2-3; D is undetermined. Germline V gene lookup returns CDR1 SGHAT and CDR2 FQNNGV. Deletions cut 3 bases from V and 2 bases from J, with 6 bases between. The CDR3 is made up of 13 amino acids.

This clonotype was counted at least ten times. CDR3 residues: CASSPPSGGANVLTF. CDR3 nucleotides: TGTGCCAGCTCACCACCGAGTGGAGGGGCCAACGTCCTGACTTTC. The chain is built from TRBV18 and TRBJ2-6; D is uncertain. From germline, CDR1 is KGHSH and CDR2 LQKENI. This CDR3 contains 15 residues. V was clipped by 0 bases and J by 4 bases, with 7 bases between them. Combining the CDR3 with reference TRBV18 and TRBJ2-6 gives the whole variable domain NAGVMQNPRHLVRRRGQEARLRCSPMKGHSHVYWYRQLPEEGLKFMVYLQKENIIDESGMPKERFSAEFPKEGPSILRIQQVVRGDSAAYFCASSPPSGGANVLTFGAGSRLTVL.

This rearrangement joins TRBV4-1 to TRBJ2-3; tentative D call: TRBD2 (6 bases). The CDR3 consists of 17 residues. The germline V gene has CDR1 MGHRA and CDR2 YSYEKL. V lost 2 bases and J 1 base, leaving 16 bases between the germline ends. The CDR3 coding sequence is TGCGCCAGCAGCCAACTGTTATCGGGAGACGGCACAGATACGCAGTATTTT. It codes for CASSQLLSGDGTDTQYF.

The genes are TRBV28 and TRBJ2-7; a possible D gene is TRBD2 (5 bases). Trimming shortened V by 5 bases and J by 6 bases, and 17 bases separated the two germline ends. The CDR3 totals 14 residues. Germline V gene sequence: CDR1 MDHEN, CDR2 SYDVKM. The CDR3: CASSVYRGSSEQYF. CDR3 coding DNA: TGTGCCAGCAGTGTATACCGGGGATCGTCCGAGCAGTACTTC.

This clonotype was seen many times. V usage is TRBV6-2 or TRBV6-3 and J usage is TRBJ2-7; D is undetermined. V lost 3 bases, J lost 2 bases, and 8 bases lay in between. The germline V gene encodes CDR1 MNHEY and CDR2 SVGEGT. There are 13 residues in the CDR3. CDR3 nucleotides: TGTGCCAGCAGTTATTCAGGAACCTACGAGCAGTACTTC. Translation gives CASSYSGTYEQYF.

This sequence joins TRBV5-1 and TRBJ2-5; tentatively, D is TRBD1 (5 bases). Germline CDR1 SGHRS, CDR2 YFSETQ. Trimming cost V 2 bases and J 2 bases, with 19 bases left between them. The CDR3 contains 17 residues. CDR3 in DNA: TGCGCCAGCAGCTTAGTGCCCCCAAGCAGGGTTCAAGAGACCCAGTACTTC. Protein: CASSLVPPSRVQETQYF.